This record looks at one TCR beta chain sequence and its context. Its antigen is currently unknown. The method was immunoSEQ multiplex PCR; TCRdb's version includes in-frame clones alone and lacks a portion of them. The sample lists tens of thousands of clones, roughly 78% occurring once. This sample was taken from a study of CD4 T cells in relation to SARS-CoV-2 and coronaviruses. Background on the study: TCR beta CDR3s were sequenced after 10-day antigen culture of PBMCs. Regarding the study as a whole: No donor gave both pre-pandemic and post-infection samples.

V gave up 7 bases and J gave up 6 bases, with 19 bases separating them. This CDR3 contains 14 residues. CDR1 SQVTM and CDR2 ANQGSEA come from the germline V gene. Before the COVID-19 pandemic, during about 2011-2019, CD4+ T cells were taken from unexposed donors. The cells were cultured for about ten days before CD4+ T cells were isolated. Cells permitting, SARS-CoV-2 S/N and four cold-coronavirus spikes were tested on unexposed-donor CD4+ T cells. Roughly 2 million PBMCs per well were cultured with 7.5 to 10 IU/ml IL-2. The V call is TRBV29-1, the J call TRBJ2-4, with TRBD2 as a possible D gene (7 bases). The sequence was obtained from a human donor in good health. Sequencing was performed on CD4+ T cells from PBMCs, cultured in vitro. CDR3 nucleotide sequence: TGCAGCGGTAGGGGGGGGAATGTTGGAAACATTCAGTACTTC. Translated, it gives CSGRGGNVGNIQYF.